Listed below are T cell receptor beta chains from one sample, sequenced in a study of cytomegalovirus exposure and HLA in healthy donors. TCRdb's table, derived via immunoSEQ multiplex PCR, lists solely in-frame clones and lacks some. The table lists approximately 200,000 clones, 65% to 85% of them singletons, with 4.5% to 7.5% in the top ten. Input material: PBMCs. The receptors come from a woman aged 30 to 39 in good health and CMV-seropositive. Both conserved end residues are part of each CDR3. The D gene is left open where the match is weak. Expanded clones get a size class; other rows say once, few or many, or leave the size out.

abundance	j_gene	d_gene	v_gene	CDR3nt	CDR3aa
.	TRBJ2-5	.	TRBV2	TGTGCCAGCAGTGAAGCGCCTGATGAGCAGTACTTC	CASSEAPDEQYF
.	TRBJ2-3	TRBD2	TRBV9	TGTGCCAGCAGCGTAGGTTTGGGCGGGAGGGCCGAAACGCAGTATTTT	CASSVGLGGRAETQYF
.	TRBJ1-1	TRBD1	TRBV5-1	TGCGCCAGAGAACCCAGTCGACAGGGGGTATGGGGCACTGAAGCTTTCTTT	CAREPSRQGVWGTEAFF
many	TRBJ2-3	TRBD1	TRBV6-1	TGTGCCAGCAGTGGACGGACAGGAAGCACAGATACGCAGTATTTT	CASSGRTGSTDTQYF
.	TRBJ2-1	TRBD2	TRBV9	TGTGCCAGCAGCGTCCTCGGTAGCGGGGGGGACAATGAGCAGTTCTTC	CASSVLGSGGDNEQFF
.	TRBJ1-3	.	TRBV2	TGTGCCAGCAGTCCCCAGGTCGGATTAAGTGGAAACACCATATATTTT	CASSPQVGLSGNTIYF
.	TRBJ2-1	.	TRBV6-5	TGTGCCAGCAGTTACGGAGGGGGCGCCCGGAATGAGCAGTTCTTC	CASSYGGGARNEQFF
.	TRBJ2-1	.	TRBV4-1	TGCGCCAGCAGCCAAGAGAGTCTAGTATCAGAGTACAATGAGCAGTTCTTC	CASSQESLVSEYNEQFF
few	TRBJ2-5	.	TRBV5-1	TGCGCCAGCAGCTTGGGAGTAGTAATGAGGGAGACCCAGTACTTC	CASSLGVVMRETQYF
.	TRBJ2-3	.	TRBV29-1	TGCACCGTCCCCTTGGGACATAGGAGCACAGATACGCAGTATTTT	CTVPLGHRSTDTQYF
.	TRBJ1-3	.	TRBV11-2	TGTGCCAGCAGCTTAGATTGGCGGGGCGCCTCTGGAAACACCATATATTTT	CASSLDWRGASGNTIYF
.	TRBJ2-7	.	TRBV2	TGTGCCAGCAGTGAGGCAGGGGGGTACTACGAGCAGTACTTC	CASSEAGGYYEQYF
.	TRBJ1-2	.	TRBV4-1	TGCGCCAGCAGCCAAGGCTTCAGTTCGAACTATGGCTACACCTTC	CASSQGFSSNYGYTF
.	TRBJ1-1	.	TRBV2	TGTGCCAGCAGTGATAGATTGGGGGGAAACACTGAAGCTTTCTTT	CASSDRLGGNTEAFF
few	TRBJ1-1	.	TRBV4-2	TGTGCCAGCAGCCAAGAGGGCGTACAGGTGAACACTGAAGCTTTCTTT	CASSQEGVQVNTEAFF
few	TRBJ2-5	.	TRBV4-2	TGTGCCAGCAGCCAAGAAAGGGGGAGGGCAGAGACCCAGTACTTC	CASSQERGRAETQYF
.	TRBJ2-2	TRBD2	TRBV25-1	TGTGCCAGCAGTGATCCCCTAGGAAGCGGGGGCCGGACCGGGGAGCTGTTTTTT	CASSDPLGSGGRTGELFF